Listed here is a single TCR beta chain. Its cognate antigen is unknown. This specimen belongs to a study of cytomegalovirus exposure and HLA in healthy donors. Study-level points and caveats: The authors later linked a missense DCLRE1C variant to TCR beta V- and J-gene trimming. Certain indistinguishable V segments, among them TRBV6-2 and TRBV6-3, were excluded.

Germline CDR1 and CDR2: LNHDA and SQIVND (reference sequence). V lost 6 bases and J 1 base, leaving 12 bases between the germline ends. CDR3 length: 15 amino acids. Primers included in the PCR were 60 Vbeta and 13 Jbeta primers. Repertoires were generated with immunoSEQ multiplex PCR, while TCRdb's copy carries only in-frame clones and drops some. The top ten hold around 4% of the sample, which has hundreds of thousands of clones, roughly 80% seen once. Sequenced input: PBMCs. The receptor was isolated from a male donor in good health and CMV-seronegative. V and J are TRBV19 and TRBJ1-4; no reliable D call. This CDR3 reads CASSQPEGTNEKLFF. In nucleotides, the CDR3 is TGTGCCAGTAGCCAACCGGAGGGAACTAATGAAAAACTGTTTTTT. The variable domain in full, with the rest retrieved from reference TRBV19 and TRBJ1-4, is DGGITQSPKYLFRKEGQNVTLSCEQNLNHDAMYWYRQDPGQGLRLIYYSQIVNDFQKGDIAEGYSVSREKKESFPLTVTSAQKNPTAFYLCASSQPEGTNEKLFFGSGTQLSVL.